This TCR beta chain was identified in a study of cytomegalovirus exposure and HLA in healthy donors. Study as a whole: Membership in the Caucasian-associated ancestry cluster was found for around four fifths of approximately 400 genotyped donors. Findings and limits, study-wide: A missense DCLRE1C variant was associated with V- and J-gene trimming of TCR beta chains in a later analysis, and an independent cohort replicated the association. Prior analysis indicated that the majority of TCR beta V segments exhibited productivity approximately 90% or approximately 30% of the time.

J lost 0 bases, V lost 4 bases, and 8 bases had no gene match. This CDR3 is 18 amino acids long. Germline V gene sequence: CDR1 MNHNS, CDR2 SASEGT. PCR used 60 Vbeta primers and 13 Jbeta primers. Using immunoSEQ multiplex PCR, the repertoire was profiled, and TCRdb retains in-frame clones only, with some absent. The table lists around 94,000 clones, around 76% of them singletons. Of note for this clone: Its matching antigen is unknown.

This clonotype originated in a woman between 55 and 75 years old in good health and CMV-seropositive. The sample consisted of PBMCs. The chain couples TRBV6-1 to TRBJ2-6, with 8 bases fitting TRBD1. The CDR3 is CASSGSRGQLSGANVLTF. The CDR3 nucleotides are TGTGCCAGCAGTGGATCCAGGGGGCAACTCTCTGGGGCCAACGTCCTGACTTTC.